This T cell receptor beta chain is drawn from a study of OX40 agonist ivuxolimab in advanced cancers. As for the study in general: Patients received ivuxolimab, an intravenous treatment, every 2 weeks at 0.01 to 10 mg/kg. Therapy given before enrollment (anti-PD-1, anti-PD-L1 or anti-CTLA-4) was allowed, and 40% had some.

Notes on this clone: Its antigen is undetermined.

Produced via immunoSEQ multiplex PCR; TCRdb's table is partial and in-frame only. The repertoire holds tens of thousands of clones, with 84% as singletons. Points from the study as a whole: Clonal expansion among partial responders at 0.1-3.0 mg/kg ranked near the lowest.

The CDR3 loop spans 14 amino acids. V shed 9 bases and J shed 0 bases, with 15 bases lying between them. Germline assignment: CDR1 SGHTA and CDR2 FQGNSA. The sequence came from an adult with an advanced solid tumor such as melanoma, head and neck, liver or kidney cancer. The gene calls are TRBV7-2 and TRBJ2-7; D may be TRBD2 (6 bases). This specimen was CD4+ or CD8+ T cells sorted from blood, taken in a trial of the OX40 agonist ivuxolimab. The CDR3 sequence: CASGLYGSSYEQYF. In DNA form, the CDR3 reads TGTGCCAGTGGGCTTTACGGGAGCTCCTACGAGCAGTACTTC. Based on the CDR3 plus reference TRBV7-2 and TRBJ2-7, the full variable domain is GAGVSQSPSNKVTEKGKDVELRCDPISGHTALYWYRQSLGQGLEFLIYFQGNSAPDKSGLPSDRFSAERTGGSVSTLTIQRTQQEDSAVYLCASGLYGSSYEQYFGPGTRLTVT.